This passage covers 22 T cell receptor beta chains from one sample sequenced in a study of blood T cell repertoires in COVID-19. Measured with immunoSEQ multiplex PCR; TCRdb has only the in-frame clones, and not every one. The table lists 95,000 to 100,000 clones, 70% to 85% of them singletons. Sequencing input: peripheral blood. The receptor set was obtained from an older man with acute or convalescent COVID-19.

V is TRBV12-3 or TRBV12-4 and J is TRBJ2-1; tentatively, D is TRBD1 (6 bases). The V and J ends lost 5 bases and 4 bases respectively, with 9 bases between them. There are 13 residues in the CDR3. DNA for the CDR3: TGTGCCAGCAGTCCGCAGGGGTACAATGAGCAGTTCTTC. This encodes CASSPQGYNEQFF.

The genes are TRBV18 and TRBJ1-4, with TRBD1 matching over 7 bases. The CDR3 runs 15 residues. The V segment lost 4 bases and the J segment 7 bases; nucleotides outside the gene matches: 9. Germline V lookup: CDR1 KGHSH, CDR2 LQKENI. DNA for the CDR3: TGTGCCAGCTCACAGGGACAGAAGTTGAGTGAAAAACTGTTTTTT. Residues: CASSQGQKLSEKLFF.

The CDR3 protein is CASSLGLAGLQFF. The CDR3 DNA sequence: TGTGCCAGCAGCTTAGGACTAGCGGGACTACAGTTCTTC. V gene TRBV11-2 combines with J gene TRBJ2-1; the match to TRBD2 covers 11 bases. J gave up 13 bases and V 1 base, and 3 bases lay outside the gene matches. CDR1 SGHAT and CDR2 FQNNGV come from the germline V gene. The CDR3 length is 13 residues. Full variable domain (missing parts from reference TRBV11-2 and TRBJ2-1): EAGVAQSPRYKIIEKRQSVAFWCNPISGHATLYWYQQILGQGPKLLIQFQNNGVVDDSQLPKDRFSAERLKGVDSTLKIQPAKLEDSAVYLCASSLGLAGLQFFGPGTRLTVL.

V and J are TRBV7-2 and TRBJ2-7, with TRBD2 as a possible D gene (5 bases). Germline V gene sequence: CDR1 SGHTA, CDR2 FQGNSA. This CDR3 is 16 amino acids long. V lost 4 bases and J lost 5, with 21 bases in between. The CDR3 here is CASSSSPLAGGHEQYF. CDR3 nucleotide sequence: TGTGCCAGCAGCTCTTCCCCTTTAGCAGGAGGTCACGAGCAGTACTTC. The full variable domain, rest sourced from reference TRBV7-2 and TRBJ2-7, is GAGVSQSPSNKVTEKGKDVELRCDPISGHTALYWYRQSLGQGLEFLIYFQGNSAPDKSGLPSDRFSAERTGGSVSTLTIQRTQQEDSAVYLCASSSSPLAGGHEQYFGPGTRLTVT.

This clone was picked up one time. CDR3 DNA sequence: TGTGCCAGCTCGGGCAGGGGACTAGACCGATACGAGCAGTACTTC. This gives the protein CASSGRGLDRYEQYF. The rearrangement uses TRBV28 and TRBJ2-7; TRBD2 agrees at 8 bases. This CDR3 is 15 amino acids long. The germline gives CDR1 MDHEN, CDR2 SYDVKM. V lost 8 bases, J lost 4 bases, and 13 bases stayed unmatched.

The chain uses TRBV2 and TRBJ1-2; D ambiguous. V was clipped by 11 bases and J by 6 bases, with 19 bases between them. The germline gives CDR1 SNHLY, CDR2 FYNNEI. The CDR3 is made up of 13 amino acids. The CDR3 bases are TGTGCCGGTACTTCCACCCTGATGGATGGCTACACCTTC. Amino acid sequence: CAGTSTLMDGYTF.

The gene calls are TRBV29-1 and TRBJ1-3; 7 bases are shared with TRBD1. Per the germline V gene, CDR1 is SQVTM and CDR2 is ANQGSEA. Trimming at V came to 5 bases and at J to 4 bases, leaving 8 bases not matched to a gene. CDR3 length: 14 amino acids. CDR3 nucleotides: TGCAGCGTTACAGGGGTAGCTACAGGAAACACCATATATTTT. Translation: CSVTGVATGNTIYF.

The chain joins TRBV27 to TRBJ2-6; the match to TRBD1 covers 10 bases. CDR3 length: 17 amino acids. Per the germline V gene, CDR1 is MNHEY and CDR2 is SMNVEV (reference sequence). The V segment lost 6 bases and the J segment 2 bases; nucleotides outside the gene matches: 7. CDR3 sequence reads: CASRWTGGRAGANVLTF. The CDR3 nucleotides are TGTGCCAGCAGGTGGACAGGGGGAAGAGCTGGGGCCAACGTCCTGACTTTC.

V gene TRBV27 combines with J gene TRBJ2-1; 9 nucleotides align to TRBD1. J was trimmed by 8 bases and V by 9 bases; bases with no gene match: 17. The CDR3 spans 16 residues. From germline, CDR1 is MNHEY and CDR2 SMNVEV (reference sequence). The chain's CDR3 is CASSKRTGTGRDEQFF. CDR3 sequence (DNA): TGTGCCAGTTCTAAGCGAACCGGGACAGGGCGGGATGAGCAGTTCTTC.

The chain carries TRBV15 and TRBJ2-1; 10 bases align to TRBD2. The CDR3 runs 15 residues. V trimming: 3 bases; J trimming: 4 bases; junction bases outside the gene matches: 3. Germline lookup yields CDR1 LNHNV and CDR2 YYDKDF (reference sequence). The CDR3: CATSSLAGAYNEQFF. The CDR3 DNA sequence: TGTGCCACCAGCAGTCTAGCGGGAGCGTACAATGAGCAGTTCTTC.

This clone was counted between two and nine times. The chain has TRBV11-2 and TRBJ1-4; TRBD1 might be the D (5 bases). Germline V gene sequence: CDR1 SGHAT, CDR2 FQNNGV. The CDR3 is 13 residues long. Between the trimmed V and J ends, which lost 5 bases and 1 base, there was a span of 5 bases. CDR3 in amino acids: CASSRGTNEKLFF. In nucleotides, the CDR3 is TGTGCCAGCAGCAGGGGAACTAATGAAAAACTGTTTTTT.

J is TRBJ1-2 and V is TRBV7-8; 9 bases map to TRBD1. CDR3 length equals 18 residues. Per germline, CDR1 SGHVS and CDR2 FQNEAQ. V trimming: 2 bases; J trimming: 8 bases; junction bases outside the gene matches: 18. The CDR3 protein is CASSLSTPGTGTLLGYTF. CDR3 bases: TGTGCCAGCAGCTTATCTACTCCGGGGACAGGGACTTTACTAGGCTACACCTTC.

The gene calls are TRBV4-3 and TRBJ2-1, with 9 bases lining up with TRBD1. The CDR3 is 15 residues long. The germline CDR1 and CDR2 sequences are LGHNA and YSLEER. Trimming at V came to 4 bases and at J to 2 bases, leaving 3 bases not matched to a gene. The CDR3 protein is CASSRDRVAYNEQFF. CDR3 coding DNA: TGCGCCAGCAGCCGGGACAGGGTGGCCTACAATGAGCAGTTCTTC.

V is TRBV3-1 (or the pseudogene TRBV3-2) and J is TRBJ1-1, with 11 bases that match TRBD1. J lost 1 base, V lost 2 bases, and 3 bases had no gene match. Germline assignment: CDR1 LGHDT and CDR2 YNNKEL (reference sequence). This CDR3 spans 16 amino acids. DNA of the CDR3: TGTGCCAGCAGCCAATCGGACAGGGGGCCGAACACTGAAGCTTTCTTT. It codes for CASSQSDRGPNTEAFF.

This chain joins TRBV2 and TRBJ2-4; the D gene is possibly TRBD2 (6 bases). Trimming took off 4 bases at V and 0 bases at J, with 7 bases between the two ends. The CDR3 spans 14 residues. Germline CDR1 is SNHLY and CDR2 is FYNNEI. This CDR3 is CASSAGVAKNIQYF. The CDR3 DNA follows: TGTGCCAGCAGTGCGGGGGTAGCCAAAAACATTCAGTACTTC.

CDR3 nucleotides: TGTGCCAGCAGTAAAGCGGGGCGGGACGATACGCAGTATTTT. Translation: CASSKAGRDDTQYF. J is TRBJ2-3 and V is TRBV28; 7 bases align to TRBD2. Germline-derived CDR1 and CDR2 are MDHEN and SYDVKM. The J segment lost 6 bases and the V segment lost 5 bases, leaving 8 bases of the junction unmatched. The CDR3 runs 14 residues.

This chain connects TRBV12-3 or TRBV12-4 to TRBJ2-7, with D uncertain. This CDR3 is 11 amino acids long. V was shortened by 4 bases and J by 3 bases, with 4 bases between the two germline ends. CDR3 coding DNA: TGTGCCAGCAGTTCGGGCTACGAGCAGTACTTC. Its translation is CASSSGYEQYF.

The genes are TRBV11-2 and TRBJ2-4, with 7 bases that match TRBD2. V lost 0 bases and J lost 1; bases outside the gene matches: 0. Germline V gene lookup returns CDR1 SGHAT and CDR2 FQNNGV. This CDR3 is 15 amino acids long. Here the CDR3 reads CASSLELAAKNIQYF. The CDR3 nucleotides are TGTGCCAGCAGCTTAGAACTAGCGGCCAAAAACATTCAGTACTTC.

The chain couples TRBV7-6 to TRBJ2-5; 11 bases line up with TRBD2. V shed 1 base and J 4 bases; nucleotides not matched to a gene: 5. Germline CDR1 SGHVS, CDR2 FNYEAQ. This CDR3 spans 16 amino acids. This chain's CDR3 is CASSLVVAGGGETQYF. Written as DNA, the CDR3 is TGTGCCAGCAGCTTAGTGGTAGCGGGAGGGGGAGAGACCCAGTACTTC.

The rearrangement links TRBV7-8 to TRBJ2-7; D remains unclear. V was trimmed by 4 bases and J by 0 bases, leaving 7 bases between them. This CDR3 contains 13 residues. The germline V gene has CDR1 SGHVS and CDR2 FQNEAQ. As DNA, the CDR3 is TGTGCCAGCAGCTACGACACCTCCTACGAGCAGTACTTC. This sequence encodes CASSYDTSYEQYF.

The V and J genes are TRBV4-2 and TRBJ1-1; TRBD1 matches 7 bases. V gave up 0 bases and J gave up 7 bases; unmatched junction bases: 11. The CDR3 covers 16 residues. The germline CDR1 and CDR2 sequences are LGHNA and YNFKEQ. CDR3 nucleotide sequence: TGTGCCAGCAGCCAAGAGAACTTAGGGGGCACCAATGAAGCTTTCTTT. Its protein product is CASSQENLGGTNEAFF.

This clone was picked up one time. This chain links TRBV6-5 with TRBJ1-5, with 7 positions matching TRBD1. Germline lookup yields CDR1 MNHEY and CDR2 SVGAGI. V was pared by 5 bases and J by 6 bases, with 7 bases of the junction left unmatched. CDR3 size: 14 residues. The CDR3 nucleotides read TGTGCCAGCAGTCCCGAGGGGGCTGTTCAGCCCCAGCATTTT. Translation gives CASSPEGAVQPQHF.